This passage covers 30 T cell receptor beta chains from one sample sequenced in a study of blood T cell repertoires in COVID-19. Sequencing was performed with immunoSEQ multiplex PCR; in TCRdb, only in-frame clones are kept and a portion is missing. This sample has 130,000 to 150,000 clones, with 80% found just once. Sequenced material: peripheral blood. The source is a man in his 70s who had recovered from COVID-19.

The chain employs TRBV7-8 and TRBJ1-1, with TRBD1 matching 8 bases. Germline V lookup: CDR1 SGHVS, CDR2 FQNEAQ. V lost 2 bases, J lost 1 base, and 6 bases stayed unmatched. CDR3 size: 16 residues. As DNA, the CDR3 is TGTGCCAGCAGCTTAATGGCAGGGGGCTCGAACACTGAAGCTTTCTTT. Residues: CASSLMAGGSNTEAFF. The variable domain in full, with the rest retrieved from reference TRBV7-8 and TRBJ1-1, is GAGVSQSPRYKVAKRGQDVALRCDPISGHVSLFWYQQALGQGPEFLTYFQNEAQLDKSGLPSDRFFAERPEGSVSTLKIQRTQQEDSAVYLCASSLMAGGSNTEAFFGQGTRLTVV.

V and J are TRBV5-6 and TRBJ2-7, with D possibly matching TRBD1 (5 bases). The CDR3 contains 15 residues. V gave up 0 bases and J gave up 2 bases, with 12 bases separating them. Germline V gene sequence: CDR1 SGHDT, CDR2 YYEEEE. The CDR3, as DNA: TGTGCCAGCAGCTTGGGGGGCAGGGCGGCCTACGAGCAGTACTTC. Protein sequence: CASSLGGRAAYEQYF.

The rearrangement links TRBV5-6 to TRBJ2-2, with 7 bases aligning to TRBD2. Germline CDR1 reads SGHDT; CDR2 reads YYEEEE. The J segment lost 5 bases and the V segment lost 1 base, leaving 8 bases of the junction unmatched. This CDR3 has 16 amino acids. In DNA form, the CDR3 reads TGTGCCAGCAGCTTGTTGGGGGGAGCGGGGACCGGGGAGCTGTTTTTT. This translates into CASSLLGGAGTGELFF.

The rearrangement links TRBV19 to TRBJ1-1; tentative D call: TRBD1 (5 bases). V lost 10 bases and J lost 3, with 15 bases in between. Germline loops: CDR1 LNHDA, CDR2 SQIVND (reference sequence). There are 13 residues in the CDR3. Here the CDR3 DNA reads TGTGCCACCCTAAGTTGGGGGGACACTGAAGCTTTCTTT. Its protein product is CATLSWGDTEAFF.

CDR3 in DNA: TGTGCCAGCAGCCCCGGGACTAGCGGGAGTGTCTACGAGCAGTACTTC. It translates to CASSPGTSGSVYEQYF. The chain employs TRBV5-5 and TRBJ2-7, with 14 bases matching TRBD2. The CDR3 is made up of 16 amino acids. CDR1 and CDR2 from the germline V gene are SGHKS and YYEKEE (reference sequence). The ends lost 4 bases at V and 3 bases at J; junction bases unmatched: 6.

This clone showed up just a few times. The J gene is TRBJ2-2, the V gene TRBV5-4; D remains ambiguous. The CDR3 totals 11 residues. Germline CDR1 SGHNT, CDR2 YYREEE (reference sequence). V dropped 4 bases and J dropped 7 bases, with 5 bases sitting between them. Here the CDR3 DNA reads TGTGCCAGCAGCGCAGACGGGGAGCTGTTTTTT. Protein: CASSADGELFF.

The rearrangement joins TRBV5-1 to TRBJ1-3, with a weak D call TRBD1 (6 bases). V was pared by 3 bases and J by 2 bases, with 12 bases between. The CDR3 contains 15 residues. Germline lookup yields CDR1 SGHRS and CDR2 YFSETQ. This CDR3 is CASSSNRDTGNTIYF. The CDR3, as DNA: TGCGCCAGCAGCTCCAATCGGGACACTGGAAACACCATATATTTT.

The chain links TRBV16 to TRBJ1-1; the match to TRBD1 covers 7 bases. Germline loops: CDR1 KGHSY, CDR2 FQNENV. The V gene end was trimmed by 6 bases and the J gene end by 7 bases; junction bases not matched to a gene: 5. This CDR3 region has 12 residues. The CDR3 reads CASREGGLEAFF. CDR3 nucleotide sequence: TGTGCCAGCAGAGAAGGGGGCCTTGAAGCTTTCTTT.

This sequence joins TRBV5-4 and TRBJ2-7, with 7 bases lining up with TRBD1. The CDR3 length is 16 residues. The germline V gene encodes CDR1 SGHNT and CDR2 YYREEE (reference sequence). V shed 4 bases, J shed 0 bases, and the junction held 10 bases outside the gene matches. CDR3 DNA sequence: TGTGCCAGCAGCCCGAGTGTGACAGGGACCTCCTACGAGCAGTACTTC. Amino acid sequence: CASSPSVTGTSYEQYF.

This chain uses TRBV12-3 or TRBV12-4 with TRBJ2-2; a possible D gene is TRBD1 (6 bases). V was shortened by 4 bases and J by 3 bases, with 6 bases between the two germline ends. The CDR3 runs 13 residues. The CDR3: CASSWTDTGELFF. The CDR3 coding sequence is TGTGCCAGCAGTTGGACAGACACCGGGGAGCTGTTTTTT.

This clone was found a few times. The chain recombines TRBV11-2 with TRBJ1-2; possible D gene TRBD1, 6 bases. The CDR3 has 14 residues. Per germline, CDR1 SGHAT and CDR2 FQNNGV. The V end lost 0 bases, the J end lost 4 bases, and 9 bases lay between the germline ends. The CDR3 nucleotides read TGTGCCAGCAGCTTAGAGGGGGCGAGCTATGGCTACACCTTC. It encodes CASSLEGASYGYTF.

The chain uses TRBV5-1 and TRBJ2-5; 7 nucleotides agree with TRBD1. V was pared by 4 bases and J by 1 base, with 4 bases of the junction left unmatched. This CDR3 contains 14 residues. Germline CDR1 and CDR2: SGHRS and YFSETQ. CDR3 loop: CASSGTATQETQYF. Written as DNA, the CDR3 is TGCGCCAGCAGCGGGACAGCCACCCAAGAGACCCAGTACTTC.

A few counts support this clone. V is TRBV7-8 and J is TRBJ2-3; no reliable D call. CDR1 is SGHVS and CDR2 is FQNEAQ in the germline V gene. V was clipped by 1 base and J by 2 bases, with 7 bases between them. The CDR3 extends over 14 amino acids. CDR3 protein: CASSLDYNTDTQYF. The CDR3, as DNA: TGTGCCAGCAGCTTAGACTACAACACAGATACGCAGTATTTT.

The J gene is TRBJ2-7, the V gene TRBV5-6, with 10 bases identical to TRBD2. CDR3 length: 14 residues. CDR1 and CDR2 from the germline V gene are SGHDT and YYEEEE. After removal of 3 bases from V and 0 bases from J, the junction contained 0 bases not matched to a gene. CDR3 region: CASSWTSGSYEQYF. The CDR3 DNA follows: TGTGCCAGCAGCTGGACTAGCGGCTCCTACGAGCAGTACTTC.

The CDR3, as DNA: TGTGCCAGCCGGGACAGGGGGCTGGATAATGAAAAACTGTTTTTT. Translating it yields CASRDRGLDNEKLFF. The rearrangement uses TRBV10-3 and TRBJ1-4; 12 bases fit TRBD1. CDR3 length: 15 amino acids. From germline, CDR1 is ENHRY and CDR2 SYGVKD. The ends lost 10 bases at V and 4 bases at J; junction bases unmatched: 7.

This chain links TRBV11-2 with TRBJ2-2; 8 bases match TRBD2. The CDR3 is made up of 14 amino acids. Unmatched junction bases numbered 4, after V lost 4 bases and J lost 6 bases. The germline CDR1 and CDR2 sequences are SGHAT and FQNNGV. CDR3 DNA: TGTGCCAGCAGCTGGCAGCGGGAGTCCGGGGAGCTGTTTTTT. Translating it yields CASSWQRESGELFF.

This clone was seen a single time. The rearrangement uses TRBV7-9 and TRBJ2-1, with 13 bases that match TRBD2. The CDR3 has 15 residues. The V gene end was trimmed by 4 bases and the J gene end by 8 bases; junction bases not matched to a gene: 5. Germline V lookup: CDR1 SEHNR, CDR2 FQNEAQ (reference sequence). CDR3 region: CASSSGTSGVHEQFF. CDR3 nucleotides: TGTGCCAGCAGCTCCGGGACTAGCGGGGTCCATGAGCAGTTCTTC.

This clone was detected only once. The chain uses TRBV19 and TRBJ1-1; D is possibly TRBD1 (6 bases). The CDR3 extends over 14 amino acids. Germline CDR1 is LNHDA and CDR2 is SQIVND (reference sequence). With 7 bases removed from V and 2 bases from J, the gap between germline ends came to 14 bases. In nucleotides, the CDR3 is TGTGCCAGTATTCGACGAGGGGGTAACACTGAAGCTTTCTTT. Amino acids: CASIRRGGNTEAFF.

The chain uses TRBV5-4 and TRBJ2-1; perhaps TRBD2 as D (5 bases). V was cut by 4 bases and J by 8 bases, with 19 bases left in between. CDR3 length: 15 amino acids. CDR1 SGHNT and CDR2 YYREEE come from the germline V gene (reference sequence). The CDR3, as DNA: TGTGCCAGCAGCACCTCTAGCACTTCCCGGTATGAGCAGTTCTTC. Residues: CASSTSSTSRYEQFF.

This sequence joins TRBV7-9 and TRBJ1-5; 8 nucleotides align to TRBD1. The CDR3 spans 13 residues. Trimming cost V 5 bases and J 5 bases; bases outside gene matches: 2. CDR1 is SEHNR, CDR2 FQNEAQ, per germline (reference sequence). Here the CDR3 reads CASSPTGDQPQHF. The DNA of the CDR3 is TGTGCCAGCAGCCCGACAGGGGATCAGCCCCAGCATTTT.

The chain links TRBV5-5 to TRBJ2-2; D ambiguous. Germline CDR1 SGHKS, CDR2 YYEKEE (reference sequence). V lost 4 bases and J lost 5, with 21 bases in between. The CDR3 consists of 17 residues. The CDR3 protein is CASSGIAVAAGTGELFF. The CDR3 region has the DNA TGTGCCAGCAGCGGTATAGCCGTGGCGGCCGGGACCGGGGAGCTGTTTTTT.

This sequence joins TRBV3-1 (or the pseudogene TRBV3-2) and TRBJ2-1; 14 bases fit TRBD2. CDR3 length: 19 amino acids. Germline CDR1 and CDR2: LGHDT and YNNKEL (reference sequence). V gave up 3 bases and J gave up 7 bases; unmatched junction bases: 14. The CDR3 nucleotides read TGTGCCAGCAGCCATCAAACTGCCGGGACTAGCGGGAGTTGGAATGAGCAGTTCTTC. Translated: CASSHQTAGTSGSWNEQFF.

This chain links TRBV10-1 with TRBJ2-7; D unresolved. CDR1 and CDR2 (germline): WNHNN, SYGVQD (reference sequence). The CDR3 loop spans 13 amino acids. Trimming left V 0 bases short and J 5 bases short, with 8 bases between. This chain's CDR3 is CASSESAAHEQYF. The CDR3 coding sequence is TGCGCCAGCAGTGAGTCGGCAGCGCACGAGCAGTACTTC.

The V gene is TRBV4-3, the J gene TRBJ2-3, with D uncertain. The length of the CDR3 is 13 residues. V shed 2 bases and J shed 3 bases, with 6 bases lying between them. CDR1 is LGHNA and CDR2 is YSLEER in the germline V gene. CDR3 sequence: CASSQTGTDTQYF. The CDR3 DNA sequence: TGCGCCAGCAGCCAAACCGGGACAGATACGCAGTATTTT.

The gene calls are TRBV7-2 and TRBJ1-6; D unresolved. Trimming pared 1 base from V and 10 bases from J, leaving 8 bases between. The germline V gene has CDR1 SGHTA and CDR2 FQGNSA. This CDR3 is 13 amino acids long. In DNA, the CDR3 is TGTGCCAGCAGCTTAGACGCGCAATCACCCCTCCACTTT. It codes for CASSLDAQSPLHF.

Notes on this clone: Additional DNA sequences in this sample encode the identical CDR3. The V call is TRBV30, the J call TRBJ1-1; D is ambiguous. From germline, CDR1 is GTSNPN and CDR2 SVGIG (reference sequence). The V end lost 0 bases, the J end lost 3 bases, and 8 bases lay between the germline ends. The CDR3 loop spans 13 amino acids. The CDR3, as DNA: TGTGCCTGGAGTGTCGGGGAGGACACTGAAGCTTTCTTT. Its protein is CAWSVGEDTEAFF.

This chain joins TRBV27 and TRBJ1-1, with D possibly matching TRBD1 (6 bases). CDR1 and CDR2 (germline): MNHEY, SMNVEV (reference sequence). The CDR3 runs to 14 residues. V was pared by 4 bases and J by 4 bases, with 13 bases between. CDR3 nucleotides: TGTGCCAGCAGTTCGTCGTTAGGGGGCACTGAAGCTTTCTTT. This translates into CASSSSLGGTEAFF.

The chain couples TRBV2 to TRBJ1-5, with no clear D. The CDR3 spans 15 residues. Germline CDR1 is SNHLY and CDR2 is FYNNEI. Trimming cost V 2 bases and J 1 base, with 9 bases left between them. This CDR3 reads CASSELGSSNQPQHF. CDR3 coding DNA: TGTGCCAGCAGTGAATTGGGTAGCAGCAATCAGCCCCAGCATTTT.

The chain has TRBV5-4 and TRBJ2-1; 11 bases align to TRBD2. Losses at the gene ends were 3 bases for V and 3 bases for J; bases not matched to a gene: 2. Germline V gene sequence: CDR1 SGHNT, CDR2 YYREEE (reference sequence). The length of the CDR3 is 15 residues. The CDR3 DNA is TGTGCCAGCAGCTGGGGGACTAGCGGCTACAATGAGCAGTTCTTC. As protein: CASSWGTSGYNEQFF.

This clone was recorded a few times. V is TRBV29-1 and J is TRBJ1-2, with 7 bases identical to TRBD1. The CDR3 length is 11 residues. V lost 6 bases, J lost 7 bases, and 5 bases stayed unmatched. Germline V gene sequence: CDR1 SQVTM, CDR2 ANQGSEA. The CDR3 bases are TGCAGCGTCTTGACAGGGCCTGGCTACACCTTC. Amino acid sequence: CSVLTGPGYTF. Combining the CDR3 with reference TRBV29-1 and TRBJ1-2 gives the whole variable domain SAVISQKPSRDICQRGTSLTIQCQVDSQVTMMFWYRQQPGQSLTLIATANQGSEATYESGFVIDKFPISRPNLTFSTLTVSNMSPEDSSIYLCSVLTGPGYTFGSGTRLTVV.